The clone carrying this T cell receptor beta chain has a count of ten or more. Its specificity is not known. The source of the sample is a study of early T cells in non-severe SARS-CoV-2 infection. Study background: Unsorted whole blood bulk RNA was sequenced, with unpaired chains. The study, taken as a whole, reports: Missing private and CD4 specificities, VDJdb matching favored anti-spike CD8 responses.

The CDR3 is made up of 15 amino acids. The V and J ends lost 3 bases and 2 bases, in that order; junction bases with no gene match: 8. The germline V gene encodes CDR1 SGHKS and CDR2 YYEKEE (reference sequence). Individual cDNA molecules received unique molecular identifiers. TCRdb processed the 5' RACE reads anew with MiXCR; each CDR3 protein has one entry. The sample holds tens of thousands of distinct CDR3 sequences, under 15% seen once. Sequencing was done on a sample of whole blood. V is TRBV5-5 and J is TRBJ2-7; 7 bases map to TRBD1. The sequence was collected from an adult who was a healthcare worker with PCR-confirmed SARS-CoV-2 infection or an uninfected control (not recorded which). The CDR3 DNA follows: TGTGCCAGCAGCTACCGAATGACAGGGACCTACGAGCAGTACTTC. Translation gives CASSYRMTGTYEQYF.